This paragraph reports one T cell receptor beta chain. The antigen is undetermined. This entry is derived from a study of T-cell memory formation after mild COVID-19. Study context: TCR clusters were largely donor specific.

The authors produced TCR alpha and TCR beta cDNA libraries with sample barcodes and UMIs by 5'RACE using constant-segment primers. TCRdb ran MiXCR on the 5' RACE reads and lists one entry per CDR3 protein. The sample includes about 470,000 distinct CDR3 sequences, 20% to 25% seen only once; the top ten take approximately 12%. Trimming pared 5 bases from V and 7 bases from J, leaving 23 bases between. The CDR3 sequence is 17 residues long. Study outcomes and limitations: The main location of contracting CD4+ clones was CM and EM, and that of contracting CD8+ clones was EMRA. Pre-infection memory carried some responding clones, suggesting that cross-reactive memory joined.

This clonotype originated in an adult woman who had mild COVID-19 (a few samples of this study predate the infection). Cell type and time point are not known. Sequenced material: PBMCs or a T cell subset sorted from them (not recorded which). The chain recombines TRBV12-3 or TRBV12-4 with TRBJ2-2, with D maybe TRBD2 (6 bases). DNA of the CDR3: TGTGCCAGCAGTCCCCCACGTAGGTCGGAGGGTGGCGGGGAGCTGTTTTTT. Residues: CASSPPRRSEGGGELFF.